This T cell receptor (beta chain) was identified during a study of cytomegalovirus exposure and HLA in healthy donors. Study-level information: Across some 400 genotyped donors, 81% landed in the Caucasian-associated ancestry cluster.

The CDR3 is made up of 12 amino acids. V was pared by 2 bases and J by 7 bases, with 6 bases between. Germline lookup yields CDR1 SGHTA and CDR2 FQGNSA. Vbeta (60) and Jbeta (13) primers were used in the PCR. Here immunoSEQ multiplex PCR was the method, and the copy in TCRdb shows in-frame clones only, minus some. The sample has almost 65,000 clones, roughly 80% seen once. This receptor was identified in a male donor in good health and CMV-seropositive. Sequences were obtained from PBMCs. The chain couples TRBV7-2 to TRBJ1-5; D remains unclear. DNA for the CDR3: TGTGCCAGCAGCTTAACCCGGCAGCCCCAGCATTTT. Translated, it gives CASSLTRQPQHF. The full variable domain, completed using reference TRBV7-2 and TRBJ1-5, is GAGVSQSPSNKVTEKGKDVELRCDPISGHTALYWYRQSLGQGLEFLIYFQGNSAPDKSGLPSDRFSAERTGGSVSTLTIQRTQQEDSAVYLCASSLTRQPQHFGDGTRLSIL.